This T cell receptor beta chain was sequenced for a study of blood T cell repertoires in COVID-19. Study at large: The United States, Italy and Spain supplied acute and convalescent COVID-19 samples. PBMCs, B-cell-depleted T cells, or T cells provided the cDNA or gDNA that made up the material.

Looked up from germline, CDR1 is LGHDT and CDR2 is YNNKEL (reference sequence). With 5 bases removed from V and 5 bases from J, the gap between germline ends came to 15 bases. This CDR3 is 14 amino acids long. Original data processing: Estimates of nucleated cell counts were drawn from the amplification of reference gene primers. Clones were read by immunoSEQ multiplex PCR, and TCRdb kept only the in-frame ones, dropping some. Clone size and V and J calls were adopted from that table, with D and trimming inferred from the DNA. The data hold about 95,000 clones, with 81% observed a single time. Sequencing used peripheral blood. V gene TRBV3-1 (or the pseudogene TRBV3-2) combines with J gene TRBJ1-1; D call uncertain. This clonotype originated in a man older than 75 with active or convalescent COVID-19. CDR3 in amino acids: CASSARHAGTEAFF. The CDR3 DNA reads TGTGCCAGCAGCGCCCGACATGCGGGGACTGAAGCTTTCTTT.